This T cell receptor (beta chain) was observed in a study of T cells after posttransplantation cyclophosphamide. Germline CDR1 reads MNHNS; CDR2 reads SASEGT. This CDR3 comprises 15 residues. V trimming: 2 bases; J trimming: 9 bases; junction bases outside the gene matches: 10. The repertoire was sequenced with immunoSEQ multiplex PCR; TCRdb's copy has only in-frame clones and lacks some. The sample has around 44,000 clones, none seen only once; the top ten hold 2% to 3%. This clone was observed at least ten times. V is TRBV6-1 and J is TRBJ2-7; 10 bases are shared with TRBD1. The TCR sequence derives from a man aged 35 to 55 in good health, CMV-negative, and a related stem cell transplant donor. Sequenced input: PBMCs. The CDR3 DNA reads TGTGCCAGCAGTGAATTTGGGACAGGGGCTAGAGTGCAGTACGTC. Its protein is CASSEFGTGARVQYV.